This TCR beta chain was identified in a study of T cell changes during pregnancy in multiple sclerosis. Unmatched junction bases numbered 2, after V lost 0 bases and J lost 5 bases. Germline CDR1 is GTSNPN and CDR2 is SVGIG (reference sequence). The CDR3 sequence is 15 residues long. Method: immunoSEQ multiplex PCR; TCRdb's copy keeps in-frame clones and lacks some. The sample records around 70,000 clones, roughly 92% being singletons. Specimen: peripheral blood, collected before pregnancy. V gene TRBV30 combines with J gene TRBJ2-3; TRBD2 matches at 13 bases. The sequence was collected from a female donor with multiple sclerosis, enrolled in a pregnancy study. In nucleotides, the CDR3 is TGTGCCTGGAGTGTACTAGCGGGGGGGGAAGATACGCAGTATTTT. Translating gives CAWSVLAGGEDTQYF.